The entry that follows covers one TCR beta chain sequence. This specimen comes from a study of control samples from healthy donors and cancer patients. Looked up from germline, CDR1 is ENHRY and CDR2 is SYGVKD. CDR3 size: 15 residues. V was clipped by 3 bases and J by 1 base, with 10 bases between them. Sequencing used immunoSEQ multiplex PCR; TCRdb keeps in-frame clones, though not all of them. The sample holds some 150,000 clones; approximately 94% are singletons and the top ten take under 15%. The sequence derives from a man in his forties in good health. The sequenced material came from blood. V usage is TRBV10-3 and J usage is TRBJ1-5, with D possibly TRBD1 on 6 matching bases. The CDR3 DNA follows: TGTGCCATCAGTGATAGGGGGACGAGCAATCAGCCCCAGCATTTT. The encoded protein is CAISDRGTSNQPQHF.